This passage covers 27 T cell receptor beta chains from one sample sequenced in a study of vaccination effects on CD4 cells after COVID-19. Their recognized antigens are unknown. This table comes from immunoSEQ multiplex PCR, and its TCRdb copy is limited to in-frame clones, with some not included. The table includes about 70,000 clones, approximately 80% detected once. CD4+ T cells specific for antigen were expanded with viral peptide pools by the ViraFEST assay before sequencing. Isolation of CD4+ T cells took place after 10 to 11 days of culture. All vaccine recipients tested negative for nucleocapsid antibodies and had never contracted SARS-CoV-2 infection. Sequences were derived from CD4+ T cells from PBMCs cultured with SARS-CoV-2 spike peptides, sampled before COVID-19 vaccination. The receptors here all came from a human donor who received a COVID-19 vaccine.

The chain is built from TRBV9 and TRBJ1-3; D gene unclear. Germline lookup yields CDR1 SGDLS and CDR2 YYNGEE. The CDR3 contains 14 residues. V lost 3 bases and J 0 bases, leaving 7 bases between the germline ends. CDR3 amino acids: CASSDYSSGNTIYF. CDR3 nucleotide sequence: TGTGCCAGCAGCGATTACAGCTCTGGAAACACCATATATTTT.

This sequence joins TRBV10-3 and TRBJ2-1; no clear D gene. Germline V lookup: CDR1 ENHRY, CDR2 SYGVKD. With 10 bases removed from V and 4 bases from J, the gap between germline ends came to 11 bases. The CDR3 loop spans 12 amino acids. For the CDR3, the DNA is TGTGCCACGGCGGAGCCATACAATGAGCAGTTCTTC. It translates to CATAEPYNEQFF.

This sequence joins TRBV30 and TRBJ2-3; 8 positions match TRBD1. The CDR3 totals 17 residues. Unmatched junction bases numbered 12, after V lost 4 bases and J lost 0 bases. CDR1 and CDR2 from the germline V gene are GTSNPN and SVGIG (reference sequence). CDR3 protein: CAWNRDRFSGSTDTQYF. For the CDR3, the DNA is TGTGCCTGGAACCGGGACAGGTTCTCGGGGAGCACAGATACGCAGTATTTT.

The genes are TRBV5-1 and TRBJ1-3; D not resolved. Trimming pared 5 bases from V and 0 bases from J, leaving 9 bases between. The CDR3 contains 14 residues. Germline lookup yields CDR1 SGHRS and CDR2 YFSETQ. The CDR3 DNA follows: TGCGCCAGCAGGGAGTCCGTCTCTGGAAACACCATATATTTT. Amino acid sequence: CASRESVSGNTIYF. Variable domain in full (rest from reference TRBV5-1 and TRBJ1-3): KAGVTQTPRYLIKTRGQQVTLSCSPISGHRSVSWYQQTPGQGLQFLFEYFSETQRNKGNFPGRFSGRQFSNSRSEMNVSTLELGDSALYLCASRESVSGNTIYFGEGSWLTVV.

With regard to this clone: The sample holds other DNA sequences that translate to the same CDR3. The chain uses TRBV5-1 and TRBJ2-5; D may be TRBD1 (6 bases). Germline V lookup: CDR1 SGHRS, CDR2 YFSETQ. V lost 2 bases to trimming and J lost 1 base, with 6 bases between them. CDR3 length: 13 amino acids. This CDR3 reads CASSLGGQETQYF. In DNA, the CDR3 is TGCGCCAGCAGCTTAGGGGGCCAAGAGACCCAGTACTTC.

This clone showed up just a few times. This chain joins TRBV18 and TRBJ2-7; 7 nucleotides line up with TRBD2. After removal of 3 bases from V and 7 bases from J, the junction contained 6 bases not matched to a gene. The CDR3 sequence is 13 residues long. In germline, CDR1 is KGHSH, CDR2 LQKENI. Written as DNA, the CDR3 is TGTGCCAGCTCACCGGCGCTAGCGGTTGAGCAGTACGTC. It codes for CASSPALAVEQYV.

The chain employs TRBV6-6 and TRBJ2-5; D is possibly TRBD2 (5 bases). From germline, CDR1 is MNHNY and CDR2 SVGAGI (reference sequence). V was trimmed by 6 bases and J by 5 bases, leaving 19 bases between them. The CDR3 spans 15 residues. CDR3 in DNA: TGTGCCAGCAGCCAAGTTCCTGGCTCGGGGGAGACCCAGTACTTC. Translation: CASSQVPGSGETQYF.

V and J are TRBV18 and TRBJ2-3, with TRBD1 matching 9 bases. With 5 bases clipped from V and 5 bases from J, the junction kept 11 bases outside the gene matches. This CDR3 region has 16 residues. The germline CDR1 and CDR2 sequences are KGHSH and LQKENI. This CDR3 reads CASSTLQGALGDTQYF. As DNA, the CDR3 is TGTGCCAGCTCAACATTACAGGGGGCGCTTGGAGATACGCAGTATTTT.

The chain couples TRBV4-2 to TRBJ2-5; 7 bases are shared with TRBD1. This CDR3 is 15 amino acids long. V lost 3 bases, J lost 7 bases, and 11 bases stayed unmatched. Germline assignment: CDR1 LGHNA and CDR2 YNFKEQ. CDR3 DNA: TGTGCCAGCAGCCATGATACAGGGGTCAGGGGGACCCAGTACTTC. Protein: CASSHDTGVRGTQYF.

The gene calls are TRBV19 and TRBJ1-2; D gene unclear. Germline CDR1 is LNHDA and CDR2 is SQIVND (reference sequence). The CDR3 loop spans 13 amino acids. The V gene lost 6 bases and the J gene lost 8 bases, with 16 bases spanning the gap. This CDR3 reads CASSLTDLEGYTF. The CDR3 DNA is TGTGCCAGTAGCCTGACCGATCTCGAGGGCTACACCTTC.

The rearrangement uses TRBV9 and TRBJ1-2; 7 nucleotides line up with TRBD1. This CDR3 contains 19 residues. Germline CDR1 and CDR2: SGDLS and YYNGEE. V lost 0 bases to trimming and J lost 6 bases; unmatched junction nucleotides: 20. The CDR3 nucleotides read TGTGCCAGCAGCGTAGAAGCGAAGGGTGGGGGTGACAGGGCGAATGGCTACACCTTC. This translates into CASSVEAKGGGDRANGYTF.

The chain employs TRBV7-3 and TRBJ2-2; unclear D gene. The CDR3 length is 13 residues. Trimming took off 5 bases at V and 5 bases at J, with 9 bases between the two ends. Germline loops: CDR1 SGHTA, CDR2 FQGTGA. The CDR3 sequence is CASSVLRTGELFF. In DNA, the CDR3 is TGTGCCAGCAGCGTCTTAAGAACCGGGGAGCTGTTTTTT.

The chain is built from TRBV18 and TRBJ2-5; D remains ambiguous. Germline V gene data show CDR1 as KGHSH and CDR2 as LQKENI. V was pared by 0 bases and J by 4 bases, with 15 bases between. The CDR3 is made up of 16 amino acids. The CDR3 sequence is CASSPPTGLWGETQYF. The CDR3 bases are TGTGCCAGCTCACCACCCACGGGTCTTTGGGGAGAGACCCAGTACTTC.

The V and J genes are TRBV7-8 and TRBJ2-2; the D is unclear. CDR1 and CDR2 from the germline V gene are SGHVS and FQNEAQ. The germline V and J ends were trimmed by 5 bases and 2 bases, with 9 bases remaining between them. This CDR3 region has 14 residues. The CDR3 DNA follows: TGTGCCAGCAGCCGACTTTTCAACACCGGGGAGCTGTTTTTT. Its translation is CASSRLFNTGELFF.

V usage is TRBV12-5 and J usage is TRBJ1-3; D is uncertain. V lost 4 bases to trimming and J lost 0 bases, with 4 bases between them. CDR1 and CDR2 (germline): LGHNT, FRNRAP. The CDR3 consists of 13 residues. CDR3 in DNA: TGTGCTAGTGGTTGGGGCTCTGGAAACACCATATATTTT. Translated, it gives CASGWGSGNTIYF.

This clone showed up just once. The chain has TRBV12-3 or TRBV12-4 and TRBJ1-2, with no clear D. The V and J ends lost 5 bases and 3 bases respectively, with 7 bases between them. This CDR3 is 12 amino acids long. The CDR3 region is CASSRSYYGYTF. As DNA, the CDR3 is TGTGCCAGCAGTAGATCCTACTATGGCTACACCTTC.

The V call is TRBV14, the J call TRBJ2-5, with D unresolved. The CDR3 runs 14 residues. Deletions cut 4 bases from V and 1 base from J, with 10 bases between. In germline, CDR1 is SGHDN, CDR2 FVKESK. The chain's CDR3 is CASSRDTVQETQYF. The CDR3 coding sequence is TGTGCCAGCAGCCGAGACACGGTCCAAGAGACCCAGTACTTC.

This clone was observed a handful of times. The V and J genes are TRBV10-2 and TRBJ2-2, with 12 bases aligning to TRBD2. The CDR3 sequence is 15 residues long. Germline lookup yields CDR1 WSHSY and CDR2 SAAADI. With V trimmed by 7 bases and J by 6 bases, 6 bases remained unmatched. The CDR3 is CASTPTSGGPGELFF. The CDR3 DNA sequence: TGCGCCAGCACCCCGACTAGCGGGGGACCCGGGGAGCTGTTTTTT.

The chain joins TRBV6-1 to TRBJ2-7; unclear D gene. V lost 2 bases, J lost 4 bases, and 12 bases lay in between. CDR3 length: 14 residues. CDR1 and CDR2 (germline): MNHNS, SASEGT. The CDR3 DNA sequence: TGTGCCAGCAGTGAAATCCAGCAGGCGTACGAGCAGTACGTC. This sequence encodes CASSEIQQAYEQYV.

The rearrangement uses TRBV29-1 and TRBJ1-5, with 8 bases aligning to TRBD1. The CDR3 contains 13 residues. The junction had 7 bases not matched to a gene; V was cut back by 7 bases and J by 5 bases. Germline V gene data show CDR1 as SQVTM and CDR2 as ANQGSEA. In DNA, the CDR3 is TGCAGCGCAAGGGGACAGGTGGATCAGCCCCAGCATTTT. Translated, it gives CSARGQVDQPQHF.

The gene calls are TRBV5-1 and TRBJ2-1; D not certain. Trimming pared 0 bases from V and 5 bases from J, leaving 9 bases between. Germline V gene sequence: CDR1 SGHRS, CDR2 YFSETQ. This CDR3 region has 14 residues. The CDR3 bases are TGCGCCAGCAGCTTGGGGCAGTTTAACAATGAGCAGTTCTTC. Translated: CASSLGQFNNEQFF.

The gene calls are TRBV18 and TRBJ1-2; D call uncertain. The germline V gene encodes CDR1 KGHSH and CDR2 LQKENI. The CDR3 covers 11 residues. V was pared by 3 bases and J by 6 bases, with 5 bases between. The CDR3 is CASSPNDGYTF. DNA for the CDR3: TGTGCCAGCTCACCGAATGATGGCTACACCTTC.

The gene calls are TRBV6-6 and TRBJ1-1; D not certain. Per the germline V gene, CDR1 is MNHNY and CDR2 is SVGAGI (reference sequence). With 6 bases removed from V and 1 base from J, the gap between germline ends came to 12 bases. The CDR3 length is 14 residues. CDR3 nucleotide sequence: TGTGCCAGCAGCCGCGGACCGACGAACACTGAAGCTTTCTTT. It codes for CASSRGPTNTEAFF.

For the CDR3, the DNA is TGTGCCAGCTCACCCCGTACCAGACATGCACTAAATGAAAAACTGTTTTTT. Its protein product is CASSPRTRHALNEKLFF. The chain joins TRBV18 to TRBJ1-4; D gene unclear. Germline-derived CDR1 and CDR2 are KGHSH and LQKENI. The length of the CDR3 is 17 residues. The germline V and J ends were trimmed by 3 bases and 5 bases, with 19 bases remaining between them.

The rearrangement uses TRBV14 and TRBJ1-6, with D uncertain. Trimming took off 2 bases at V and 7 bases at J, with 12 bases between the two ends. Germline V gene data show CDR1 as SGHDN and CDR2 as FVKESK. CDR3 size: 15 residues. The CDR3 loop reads CASSQSRRPNSPLHF. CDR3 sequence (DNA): TGTGCCAGCAGCCAAAGTAGACGGCCGAATTCACCCCTCCACTTT.

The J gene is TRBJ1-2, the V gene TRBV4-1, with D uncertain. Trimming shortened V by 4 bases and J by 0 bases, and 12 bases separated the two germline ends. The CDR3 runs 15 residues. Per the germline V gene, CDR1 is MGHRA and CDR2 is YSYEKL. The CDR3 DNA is TGCGCCAGCAGCCTAGGCAGTGAATCTAACTATGGCTACACCTTC. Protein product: CASSLGSESNYGYTF.

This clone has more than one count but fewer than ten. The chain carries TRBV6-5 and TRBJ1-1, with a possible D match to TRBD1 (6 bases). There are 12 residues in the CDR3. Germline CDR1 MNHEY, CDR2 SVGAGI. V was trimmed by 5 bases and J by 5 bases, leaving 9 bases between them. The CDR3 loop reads CASSLRGTEAFF. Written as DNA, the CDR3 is TGTGCCAGCAGTCTCAGGGGAACTGAAGCTTTCTTT.